This TCR beta chain was sequenced in a study of breast tumors, draining lymph nodes, adjacent tissues. Study-wide findings and caveats: That most tumor T cells come from lymph nodes remained unproven. Tumor repertoires ranked between lymph nodes and nontumor tissue in diversity, with V and J gene preferences.

Axillary draining lymph nodes of breast cancer patients supplied the node samples. Germline trimming cut 3 bases from V and 0 bases from J; bases unmatched to any gene: 2. The germline V gene has CDR1 MNHNS and CDR2 SASEGT. The CDR3 is made up of 15 amino acids. This clonotype was observed a few times. Its antigen remains unidentified. One entry per CDR3 protein, called by TCRdb with MiXCR from the multiplex PCR reads. The sample records under 250,000 distinct CDR3 sequences, 32% being singletons. V is TRBV6-1 and J is TRBJ2-5; 9 positions agree with TRBD1. The sequence came from a female donor with breast cancer. Some clones in this sample may be carry-over from other donors' samples. The sequenced sample was axillary lymph node tissue. The CDR3 DNA follows: TGTGCCAGCAGTGATGGGACAGGGTACCAAGAGACCCAGTACTTC. It codes for CASSDGTGYQETQYF.